A single sample is the source of the 27 T cell receptor beta chains below, sequenced in a study of blood T cells in healthy people across ages. Together with a sample-barcoded 5' primer, a J-beta primer mix was included in a second PCR lasting about 6 to 11 cycles. TCRdb processed the 5' RACE reads anew with MiXCR; each CDR3 protein has one entry. Of hundreds of thousands of distinct CDR3 sequences listed, approximately 31% are singletons. What was sequenced was blood. The receptors stem from a woman older than 75 in good health.

This clonotype was picked up a small number of times. The chain has TRBV5-5 and TRBJ2-1; D gene uncertain. Gene TRBJ2-7 matches the end of the DNA better, so the J call may be wrong. This CDR3 is 14 amino acids long. Germline-derived CDR1 and CDR2 are SGHKS and YYEKEE (reference sequence). CDR3 in amino acids: CASSLLGGYNEQYF. The CDR3 nucleotides are TGTGCCAGCAGCTTGTTAGGCGGATACAATGAGCAGTACTTC.

This clonotype was observed a few times. The chain uses TRBV20-1 and TRBJ1-5, with 9 bases aligning to TRBD1. Germline V gene lookup returns CDR1 DFQATT and CDR2 SNEGSKA (reference sequence). Unmatched junction bases numbered 9, after V lost 5 bases and J lost 1 base. This CDR3 region has 16 residues. The CDR3 protein is CSASLTGGMSNQPQHF. CDR3 nucleotides: TGCAGTGCTTCCTTGACAGGGGGGATGAGCAATCAGCCCCAGCATTTT.

On this clonotype: A much bigger clone sits one base away, suggesting this may be a read error. This rearrangement joins TRBV5-1 to TRBJ2-3; TRBD2 matches at 7 bases. With 6 bases clipped from V and 5 bases from J, the junction kept 9 bases outside the gene matches. Per germline, CDR1 SGHRS and CDR2 YFSETQ. The CDR3 is 14 residues long. CDR3 residues: CASNRAGVGDTQYF. CDR3 nucleotide sequence: TGCGCCAGCAACCGGGCGGGGGTAGGAGATACGCAGTATTTT.

The V gene is TRBV25-1, the J gene TRBJ1-2, with D possibly being TRBD1 (5 bases). V was shortened by 1 base and J by 7 bases, with 10 bases between the two germline ends. Germline CDR1 is MGHDK and CDR2 is SYGVNS. CDR3 length: 13 residues. CDR3: CASSELGGFGYTF. For the CDR3, the DNA is TGTGCCAGCAGTGAATTGGGGGGTTTTGGCTACACCTTC.

Turning to this clonotype: A single base separates this from a much larger clone, so it may be a read error. The gene calls are TRBV7-2 and TRBJ2-4; D may be TRBD1 (6 bases). V lost 2 bases to trimming and J lost 2 bases, with 10 bases between them. Germline V CDR1 and CDR2: SGHTA, FQGNSA. CDR3 length: 15 amino acids. CDR3 bases: TGTGCCAGCAGCTTAACAGGGTTTCCCAAAAACATTCAGTACTTC. Its translation: CASSLTGFPKNIQYF.

The V and J genes are TRBV6-2 or TRBV6-3 and TRBJ1-1; 7 bases are shared with TRBD1. V gave up 6 bases and J gave up 7 bases; unmatched junction bases: 8. This CDR3 is 13 amino acids long. Germline CDR1 and CDR2: MNHEY and SVGEGT. Here the CDR3 reads CASRKGGQFEAFF. CDR3 in DNA: TGTGCCAGCAGGAAAGGGGGACAGTTTGAAGCTTTCTTT.

This clonotype was observed at least ten times. This rearrangement joins TRBV11-1 to TRBJ2-5, with no clear D. Germline loops: CDR1 SGHAT, CDR2 FQDESV (reference sequence). V was pared by 2 bases and J by 1 base, with 8 bases between. The CDR3 extends over 14 amino acids. CDR3 DNA: TGTGCCAGCAGCTTAAGCCCAAGCCAAGAGACCCAGTACTTC. It specifies CASSLSPSQETQYF.

Notes on this clonotype: Since a much larger clone is just one base distant, this may be a read error. The J gene is TRBJ2-7, the V gene TRBV7-8, with a weak D call TRBD2 (5 bases). With 5 bases removed from V and 4 bases from J, the gap between germline ends came to 18 bases. The CDR3 loop spans 15 amino acids. Germline loops: CDR1 SGHVS, CDR2 FQNEAQ. In DNA form, the CDR3 reads TGTGCCAGCAGCGACGGACTTGGACGGAGTTACGAGCAGTACTTC. It yields the protein CASSDGLGRSYEQYF. The full variable domain, rest sourced from reference TRBV7-8 and TRBJ2-7, is GAGVSQSPRYKVAKRGQDVALRCDPISGHVSLFWYQQALGQGPEFLTYFQNEAQLDKSGLPSDRFFAERPEGSVSTLKIQRTQQEDSAVYLCASSDGLGRSYEQYFGPGTRLTVT.

V and J are TRBV30 and TRBJ2-7; tentative D call: TRBD1 (5 bases). CDR1 is GTSNPN, CDR2 SVGIG, per germline (reference sequence). This CDR3 spans 15 amino acids. Trimming shortened V by 2 bases and J by 0 bases, and 14 bases separated the two germline ends. CDR3 in DNA: TGTGCCTGGAGTCCAGCAGGGATGGGCTCCTACGAGCAGTACTTC. Its translation: CAWSPAGMGSYEQYF.

About this clonotype: Possible read error: a much larger clone is one base away. The rearrangement uses TRBV20-1 and TRBJ2-1; D gene ambiguous. This CDR3 contains 12 residues. Germline CDR1 reads DFQATT; CDR2 reads SNEGSKA (reference sequence). CDR3 in amino acids: CRARVGEKEQFF. CDR3 coding DNA: TGCAGGGCTAGAGTTGGAGAGAAAGAGCAGTTCTTC.

V usage is TRBV20-1 and J usage is TRBJ2-3, with D tentatively TRBD1 or TRBD2 (5 bases each). V was clipped by 6 bases and J by 0 bases, with 13 bases between them. The CDR3 is made up of 14 amino acids. Germline V gene lookup returns CDR1 DFQATT and CDR2 SNEGSKA (reference sequence). CDR3 protein: CSAPGSSSTDTQYF. The CDR3 region has the DNA TGCAGTGCCCCAGGGAGTTCTAGCACAGATACGCAGTATTTT.

The sample holds a few counts of this clonotype. The chain has TRBV14 and TRBJ2-6; D is undetermined. CDR1 is SGHDN, CDR2 FVKESK, per germline. Trimming stripped 2 bases from V and 0 bases from J, with 17 bases between. The CDR3 is 19 residues long. CDR3 region: CASSQLDALFNSGANVLTF. The CDR3 DNA reads TGTGCCAGCAGCCAACTGGACGCCCTTTTCAACTCTGGGGCCAACGTCCTGACTTTC.

This clonotype was recorded at least ten times. The V and J genes are TRBV7-9 and TRBJ2-5, with D unclear. The germline gives CDR1 SEHNR, CDR2 FQNEAQ (reference sequence). V was clipped by 2 bases and J by 2 bases, with 12 bases between them. This CDR3 is built from 15 residues. The CDR3 here is CASSLLDGLQETQYF. The CDR3 bases are TGTGCCAGCAGCTTACTCGACGGCCTACAAGAGACCCAGTACTTC.

The V call is TRBV6-5, the J call TRBJ2-7; no reliable D call. Trimming took 6 bases from V and 0 from J, leaving 12 bases between them. The CDR3 consists of 14 residues. Germline V gene data show CDR1 as MNHEY and CDR2 as SVGAGI. CDR3 protein: CASRSTASSYEQYF. DNA for the CDR3: TGTGCCAGCAGGTCGACGGCGAGCTCCTACGAGCAGTACTTC.

V and J are TRBV7-3 and TRBJ2-6; 7 bases are shared with TRBD1. J lost 1 base, V lost 0 bases, and 6 bases had no gene match. Germline values: CDR1 SGHTA, CDR2 FQGTGA. The CDR3 length is 18 residues. In DNA, the CDR3 is TGTGCCAGCAGCTTAACGTCCGGGACAGCTTCTGGGGCCAACGTCCTGACTTTC. It specifies CASSLTSGTASGANVLTF.

The sample holds one count of this clonotype. J is TRBJ2-1 and V is TRBV6-2 or TRBV6-3, with 7 bases fitting TRBD1. The CDR3 extends over 15 amino acids. J gave up 2 bases and V 6 bases, and 7 bases lay outside the gene matches. Germline V CDR1 and CDR2: MNHEY, SVGEGT. The CDR3 is CASSYEGQPYNEQFF. CDR3 bases: TGTGCCAGCAGCTACGAGGGACAGCCCTACAATGAGCAGTTCTTC.

This clonotype was seen ten or more times. The V gene is TRBV7-9, the J gene TRBJ2-1; 8 nucleotides agree with TRBD1. Germline values: CDR1 SEHNR, CDR2 FQNEAQ (reference sequence). The junction had 18 bases not matched to a gene; V was cut back by 6 bases and J by 8 bases. This CDR3 region has 17 residues. Here the CDR3 reads CASSSKTGQGAFYEQFF. Written as DNA, the CDR3 is TGTGCCAGCAGTTCCAAGACAGGGCAGGGGGCCTTTTATGAGCAGTTCTTC. The full variable domain, in which reference TRBV7-9 and TRBJ2-1 provide the parts outside the CDR3, is DTGVSQNPRHKITKRGQNVTFRCDPISEHNRLYWYRQTLGQGPEFLTYFQNEAQLEKSRLLSDRFSAERPKGSFSTLEIQRTEQGDSAMYLCASSSKTGQGAFYEQFFGPGTRLTVL.

For this clonotype: The junction and the germline gene differ at one end; a read error may be behind it. This sequence joins TRBV20-1 and TRBJ2-5, with D possibly being TRBD1 (6 bases). CDR3 length: 14 residues. Germline assignment: CDR1 DFQATT and CDR2 SNEGSKA (reference sequence). In DNA, the CDR3 is TGCGGTGCTGGGCAGGGGAGCCTGCGAGAGACCCAGTACTTC. Its translation: CGAGQGSLRETQYF.

This clonotype was detected many times. The chain links TRBV20-1 to TRBJ1-2; no clear D. The CDR3 runs 10 residues. With 6 bases removed from V and 4 bases from J, the gap between germline ends came to 6 bases. CDR1 DFQATT and CDR2 SNEGSKA come from the germline V gene (reference sequence). The CDR3 coding sequence is TGCAGTGCACCCTTCTATGGCTACACCTTC. Amino acids: CSAPFYGYTF.

A word on this clonotype: This sequence may be a read error, since a much larger clone differs from it by one base. The chain uses TRBV9 and TRBJ2-1; 9 bases map to TRBD2. The CDR3 covers 15 residues. Per the germline V gene, CDR1 is SGDLS and CDR2 is YYNGEE. CDR3 nucleotide sequence: TGTACCAGCAGCGTAGGGGCTAGCGGGGCCAATGAGCAGTTCTTC. Translation gives CTSSVGASGANEQFF.

This clonotype was seen repeatedly, ten times or more. The CDR3 DNA sequence: TGTGCCAGCAGGGGGGGCGAAAATAATTGGCAGTTCTTC. This codes for CASRGGENNWQFF. This chain joins TRBV7-2 and TRBJ2-1; D may correspond to TRBD1 or TRBD2 (6 bases each). This CDR3 contains 13 residues. Trimming stripped 6 bases from V and 12 bases from J, with 18 bases between. Germline CDR1 SGHTA, CDR2 FQGNSA.

This sequence joins TRBV20-1 and TRBJ2-1, with D perhaps matching TRBD1 (7 bases). Germline CDR1 and CDR2: DFQATT and SNEGSKA (reference sequence). The CDR3 runs to 13 residues. Trimming shortened V by 6 bases and J by 5 bases, and 14 bases separated the two germline ends. The CDR3 loop reads CSAPGGSHNEQFF. In DNA, the CDR3 is TGCAGTGCCCCAGGGGGGTCCCACAATGAGCAGTTCTTC.

This clonotype was counted many times. This chain connects TRBV29-1 to TRBJ1-1, with D perhaps TRBD1 (6 bases). Germline values: CDR1 SQVTM, CDR2 ANQGSEA. The CDR3 is 14 amino acids. V lost 4 bases and J lost 0, with 12 bases in between. This CDR3 reads CSVGIGGMNTEAFF. In DNA form, the CDR3 reads TGCAGCGTTGGTATCGGGGGCATGAACACTGAAGCTTTCTTT. The full variable domain, rest sourced from reference TRBV29-1 and TRBJ1-1, is SAVISQKPSRDICQRGTSLTIQCQVDSQVTMMFWYRQQPGQSLTLIATANQGSEATYESGFVIDKFPISRPNLTFSTLTVSNMSPEDSSIYLCSVGIGGMNTEAFFGQGTRLTVV.

This clonotype was recorded only once. This rearrangement joins TRBV7-3 to TRBJ1-2; TRBD1 aligns across 7 bases. The CDR3 totals 13 residues. Germline V lookup: CDR1 SGHTA, CDR2 FQGTGA. J lost 8 bases, V lost 5 bases, and 8 bases had no gene match. CDR3 coding DNA: TGTGCCAGCAGCCCAGGACAGGTCGGCGGCTACACCTTC. Translation gives CASSPGQVGGYTF. Combining the CDR3 with reference TRBV7-3 and TRBJ1-2 gives the whole variable domain GAGVSQTPSNKVTEKGKYVELRCDPISGHTALYWYRQSLGQGPEFLIYFQGTGAADDSGLPNDRFFAVRPEGSVSTLKIQRTERGDSAVYLCASSPGQVGGYTFGSGTRLTVV.

The chain joins TRBV6-6 to TRBJ1-2, with unresolved D. The V end was cut by 2 bases, the J end by 4 bases, with 8 bases between. Germline-derived CDR1 and CDR2 are MNHNY and SVGAGI (reference sequence). This CDR3 is 13 amino acids long. The CDR3 sequence: CASSYEQTYGYTF. DNA for the CDR3: TGTGCCAGCAGTTACGAACAGACCTATGGCTACACCTTC.

This clonotype has a count of ten or more. The chain employs TRBV20-1 and TRBJ2-7; a weak D match, TRBD2 (7 bases). The V end lost 6 bases, the J end lost 5 bases, and 17 bases lay between the germline ends. The CDR3 consists of 13 residues. Germline V gives CDR1 DFQATT, CDR2 SNEGSKA (reference sequence). CDR3 residues: CSAAGAQVHEQYF. CDR3 nucleotides: TGCAGTGCCGCGGGGGCTCAGGTCCACGAGCAGTACTTC.

As to this clonotype: Just one base apart from a much larger clone, this may be a read error. This chain joins TRBV5-6 and TRBJ2-3; 9 positions match TRBD1. Germline CDR1 SGHDT, CDR2 YYEEEE. Unmatched junction bases numbered 14, after V lost 3 bases and J lost 0 bases. The CDR3 is 19 residues long. The CDR3 DNA reads as TGTGCCAGCAGCTCACGGGACAGGGTTGTAACTCCCAGCACAGATACGCAGTATTTT. This gives the protein CASSSRDRVVTPSTDTQYF.